This TCR beta chain was identified during a study of neurological immune-mediated disorders. Deletions cut 0 bases from V and 2 bases from J, with 15 bases between. The CDR3 sequence is 16 residues long. CDR1 and CDR2 (germline): DFQATT, SNEGSKA (reference sequence). This clonotype was seen only a few times. The time point: longitudinal time-point 2. The cDNA was synthesized by 5'RACE incorporating 10-nucleotide random UMIs. TCRdb reprocessed the 5' RACE reads via MiXCR and lists one record per CDR3 protein. The sample records under 50,000 distinct CDR3 sequences, less than 15% being singletons. The V call is TRBV20-1, the J call TRBJ2-3; perhaps TRBD2 as D (5 bases). This sequence originates from a male donor with HTLV-1-associated myelopathy (HAM/TSP). The sequencing input was PBMCs. The CDR3 sequence: CSARDPGGRYTDTQYF. CDR3 bases: TGCAGTGCTAGAGATCCCGGCGGGCGTTACACAGATACGCAGTATTTT.